The rows below give T cell receptor beta chains drawn from one sample of a study of cytomegalovirus exposure and HLA in healthy donors. Profiling relied on immunoSEQ multiplex PCR, and the TCRdb table lists in-frame clones only, not all of them. Altogether more than 85,000 clones are present, around 68% being singletons, with the ten largest covering 1.2%. Specimen: PBMCs. All receptors derive from a female donor in good health and CMV-seronegative. Each CDR3 is given with its conserved first and last residue. Fields, in order: D gene, V gene, clone size, CDR3 protein. A D gene is named only where the DNA matches it firmly. Part of the rows lack a size; the others show once, few, many or a class for expanded clones.

TRBD2 | TRBV9 | once | CASSVEGSGRATDTQYF
. | TRBV6-6 | . | CASSYGQNNSPLHF
TRBD1 | TRBV6-5 | . | CASLPLQGAEAFF
TRBD1 | TRBV15 | few | CATSRGDRGTYGYTF
. | TRBV7-2 | . | CASSRVVAARSDGYTF
. | TRBV7-2 | few | CASGQLMNTEAFF
. | TRBV30 | . | CAWSVLGSPLHF
. | TRBV4-3 | . | CASSLRWGVNTYEQYF
TRBD1 | TRBV4-2 | few | CASSQELDRGWNTIYF
. | TRBV30 | few | CAWSVHLVDTGELFF
TRBD1 | TRBV28 | once | CASKPGQELRSYEQYF
TRBD1 | TRBV6-1 | . | CASSNGQGGNQPQHF
TRBD1 | TRBV5-1 | . | CASSQQGDQPQHF
. | TRBV2 | few | CASSEPLYSGELFF
. | TRBV4-1 | . | CAISPSRARRYSNQPQHF
. | TRBV27 | few | CASSPPGSIHEQYF
TRBD1 | TRBV5-4 | . | CASSSDRGEKLFF
TRBD1 | TRBV6-5 | . | CASRQTGWLDEQYF
. | TRBV6-5 | few | CASSALQFEKLFF
. | TRBV20-1 | . | CSARGAYEQYF
TRBD1 | TRBV7-9 | . | CASSETGGALSSPYGEQFF
. | TRBV25-1 | few | CASAGIPSYEQYF
. | TRBV12-5 | . | CASGLVEIEAFF
. | TRBV5-6 | . | CASSLGGLPSEQFF
. | TRBV6-1 | few | CASSPRGETYEQYF
. | TRBV7-6 | . | CASSPKRALYNEQFF
. | TRBV18 | . | CASSPAGTPEAEAFF
TRBD2 | TRBV15 | . | CATSRVRTSGSYEQFF
TRBD1 | TRBV5-4 | . | CASSLSGQLPYEQYF
TRBD2 | TRBV11-2 | . | CASRPTSGRAYEQYF
TRBD2 | TRBV7-8 | . | CASSPPGTRLSEQFF